This T cell receptor (beta chain) was profiled in a study of early T cells in non-severe SARS-CoV-2 infection. Study-level information: The study sequenced bulk RNA from unsorted whole blood, with chains unpaired.

Study findings and constraints: Using VDJdb, the matching emphasized anti-spike CD8 responses while missing private and CD4 specificities.

Unique molecular identifiers were added to individual cDNA molecules. From the 5' RACE reads, TCRdb called clonotypes with MiXCR, one entry per CDR3 protein. Of tens of thousands of distinct CDR3 sequences in the sample, around 4.5% were seen once. V was shortened by 4 bases and J by 1 base, with 10 bases between the two germline ends. CDR1 is SQVTM, CDR2 ANQGSEA, per germline. CDR3 length: 13 residues. In this sample, this clonotype turned up many times. Its antigen is as yet unknown. The receptor's source is an adult who was a healthcare worker with PCR-confirmed SARS-CoV-2 infection or an uninfected control (not recorded which). The sequencing sample was made of whole blood. The chain links TRBV29-1 to TRBJ1-1; D is uncertain. CDR3 amino acids: CSVVSQTNTEAFF. DNA for the CDR3: TGCAGCGTTGTCAGTCAGACGAACACTGAAGCTTTCTTT.